A single sample is the source of the 3 T cell receptor beta chains below, sequenced in a study of response to subunit inactivated influenza vaccine. TCRdb fed the RT-PCR reads into MiXCR, producing one record per CDR3 protein. In the table there are about 780,000 distinct CDR3 sequences, about 18% of which are singletons. The sequencing here drew on PBMCs from blood, taken about 5 days after vaccination. The receptors were gathered from a man aged 50 to 60 who received an inactivated influenza vaccine.

The sample holds a few counts of this clonotype. The chain combines TRBV20-1 with TRBJ2-5; TRBD1 agrees at 9 bases. The CDR3 extends over 15 amino acids. V was clipped by 4 bases and J by 0 bases; unmatched bases: 6. Germline V gene sequence: CDR1 DFQATT, CDR2 SNEGSKA (reference sequence). Written as DNA, the CDR3 is TGCAGTGCTAAGGGGACAGGGAGGGACCAAGAGACCCAGTACTTC. This codes for CSAKGTGRDQETQYF.

The chain uses TRBV20-1 and TRBJ2-7; 8 bases are shared with TRBD1. The CDR3 is made up of 14 amino acids. V trimming: 4 bases; J trimming: 2 bases; junction bases outside the gene matches: 7. Looked up from germline, CDR1 is DFQATT and CDR2 is SNEGSKA (reference sequence). The CDR3 sequence is CSAKRTGPAYEQYF. As DNA, the CDR3 is TGCAGTGCTAAACGGACAGGGCCAGCCTACGAGCAGTACTTC.

This sequence joins TRBV11-2 and TRBJ2-1; 15 bases agree with TRBD2. V shed 3 bases and J 10 bases; nucleotides not matched to a gene: 7. Per the germline V gene, CDR1 is SGHAT and CDR2 is FQNNGV. The CDR3 is 16 residues long. CDR3 sequence reads: CASSLGTSGRISEQFF. CDR3 bases: TGTGCCAGCAGCTTGGGGACTAGCGGGAGGATTTCCGAGCAGTTCTTC.